The present T cell receptor beta chain was sequenced within a study of blood T cell repertoires in COVID-19. Study in general: Whether acute or convalescent, the COVID-19 samples came from the United States, Italy and Spain. T cells, B-cell-depleted T cells, or PBMCs supplied cDNA or gDNA.

The assay was immunoSEQ multiplex PCR, and TCRdb's table has in-frame clones only and misses some. Among over 110,000 clones listed, around 81% were seen once. Trimming took off 8 bases at V and 3 bases at J, with 7 bases between the two ends. This CDR3 has 11 residues. This clone was counted between two and nine times. This TCR came from a human donor in a cohort sampled during active COVID-19. Input material: peripheral blood. V gene TRBV12-3 or TRBV12-4 combines with J gene TRBJ1-1; TRBD1 might be the D (5 bases). The CDR3 DNA reads as TGTGCCAGCCAGGGTTACACTGAAGCTTTCTTT. Its translation is CASQGYTEAFF.